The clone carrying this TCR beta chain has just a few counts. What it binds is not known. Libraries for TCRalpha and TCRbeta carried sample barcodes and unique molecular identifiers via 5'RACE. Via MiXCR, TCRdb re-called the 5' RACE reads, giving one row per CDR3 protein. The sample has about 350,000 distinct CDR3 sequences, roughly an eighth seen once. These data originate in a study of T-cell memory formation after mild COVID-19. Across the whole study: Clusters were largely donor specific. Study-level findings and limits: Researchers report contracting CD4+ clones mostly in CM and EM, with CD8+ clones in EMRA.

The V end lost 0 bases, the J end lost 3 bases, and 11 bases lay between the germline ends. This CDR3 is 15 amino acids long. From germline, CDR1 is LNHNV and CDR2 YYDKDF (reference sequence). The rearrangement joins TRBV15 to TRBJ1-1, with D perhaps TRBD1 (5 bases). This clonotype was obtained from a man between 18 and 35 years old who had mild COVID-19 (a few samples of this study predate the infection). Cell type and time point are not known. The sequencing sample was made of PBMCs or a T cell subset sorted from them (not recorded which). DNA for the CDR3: TGTGCCACCAGCAGAGAAAGCAGGGAAGACACTGAAGCTTTCTTT. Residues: CATSRESREDTEAFF.